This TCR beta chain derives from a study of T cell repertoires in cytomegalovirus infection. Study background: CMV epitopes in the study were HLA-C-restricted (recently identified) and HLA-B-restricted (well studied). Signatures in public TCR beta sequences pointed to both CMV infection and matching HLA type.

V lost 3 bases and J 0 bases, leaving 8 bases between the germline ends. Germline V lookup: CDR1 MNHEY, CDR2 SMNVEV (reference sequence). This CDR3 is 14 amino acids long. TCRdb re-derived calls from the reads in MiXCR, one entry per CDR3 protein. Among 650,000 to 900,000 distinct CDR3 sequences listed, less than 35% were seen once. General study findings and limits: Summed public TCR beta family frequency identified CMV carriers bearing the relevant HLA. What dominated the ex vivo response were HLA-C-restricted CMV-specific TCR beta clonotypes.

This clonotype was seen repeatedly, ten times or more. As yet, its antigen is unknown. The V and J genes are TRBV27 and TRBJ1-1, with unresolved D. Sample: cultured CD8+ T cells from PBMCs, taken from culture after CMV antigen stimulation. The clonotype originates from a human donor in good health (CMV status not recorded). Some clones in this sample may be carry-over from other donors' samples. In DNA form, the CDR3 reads TGTGCCAGCAGTTTGAGGAGAATGAACACTGAAGCTTTCTTT. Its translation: CASSLRRMNTEAFF.